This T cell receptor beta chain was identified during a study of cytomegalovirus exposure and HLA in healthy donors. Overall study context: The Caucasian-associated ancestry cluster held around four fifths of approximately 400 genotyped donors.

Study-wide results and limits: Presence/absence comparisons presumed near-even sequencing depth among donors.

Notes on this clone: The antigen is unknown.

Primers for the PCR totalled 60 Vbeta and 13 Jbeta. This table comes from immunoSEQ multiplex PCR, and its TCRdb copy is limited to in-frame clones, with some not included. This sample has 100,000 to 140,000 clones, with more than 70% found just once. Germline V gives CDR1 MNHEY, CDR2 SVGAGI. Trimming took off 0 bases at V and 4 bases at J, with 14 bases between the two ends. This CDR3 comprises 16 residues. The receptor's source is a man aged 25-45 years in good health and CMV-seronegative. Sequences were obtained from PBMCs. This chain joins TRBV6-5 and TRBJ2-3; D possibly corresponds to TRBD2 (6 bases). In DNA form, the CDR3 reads TGTGCCAGCAGTTACTCTGGGGGGTTCGTCCCAGATACGCAGTATTTT. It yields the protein CASSYSGGFVPDTQYF.